This T cell receptor beta chain came from a study of T-cell reconstitution after alpha-beta-depleted transplantation in children. General study points: Once a year had passed after transplant, T-cell counts and diversity came mostly from newly produced T cells. Reports say that about two months after transplant, the alpha-beta T cells came out of several hundred graft clones that had expanded. TCRbeta diversity was high at day 60 in some patients (a result of surviving recipient T cells and thymic progenitors).

This clonotype has a handful of counts. The antigen remains unidentified. The germline V and J ends were trimmed by 1 base and 6 bases, with 12 bases remaining between them. Germline V gene sequence: CDR1 KGHDR, CDR2 SFDVKD. The CDR3 extends over 15 amino acids. TCRbeta library preparation incorporated unique molecular identifiers. TCRdb reprocessed the PCR reads via MiXCR and lists one record per CDR3 protein. The table includes 100,000 to 150,000 distinct CDR3 sequences, about 21% detected once. Material: PBMCs, mostly from graft donor cells, obtained 180 days after TCRalphabeta/CD19-depleted stem cell transplant. The rearrangement joins TRBV24-1 to TRBJ2-1, with D perhaps given as TRBD1 or TRBD2 (6 bases each). The TCR originated in a male patient aged 2 to 10 who had a stem cell transplant for chronic granulomatous disease, so the T cells may come from the graft donor. The CDR3 bases are TGTGCCACCAGTGATTTTCGCGGGACAAGCAATGAGCAGTTCTTC. Protein sequence: CATSDFRGTSNEQFF.